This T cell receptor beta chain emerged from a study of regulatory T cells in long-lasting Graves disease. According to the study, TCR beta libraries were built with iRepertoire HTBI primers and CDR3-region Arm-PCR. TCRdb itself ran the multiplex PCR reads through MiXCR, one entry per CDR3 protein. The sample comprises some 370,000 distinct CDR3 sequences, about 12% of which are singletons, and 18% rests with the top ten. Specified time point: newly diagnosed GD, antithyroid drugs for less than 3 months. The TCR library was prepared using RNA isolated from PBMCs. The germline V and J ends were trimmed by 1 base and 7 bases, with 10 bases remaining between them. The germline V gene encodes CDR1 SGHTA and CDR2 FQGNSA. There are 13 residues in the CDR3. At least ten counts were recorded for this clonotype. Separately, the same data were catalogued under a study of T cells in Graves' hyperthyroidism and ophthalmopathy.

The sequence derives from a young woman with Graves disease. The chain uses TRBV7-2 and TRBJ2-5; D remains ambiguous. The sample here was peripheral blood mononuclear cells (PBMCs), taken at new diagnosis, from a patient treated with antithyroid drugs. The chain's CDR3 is CASSLVLSRTQYF. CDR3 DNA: TGTGCCAGCAGCTTAGTATTGTCCCGGACCCAGTACTTC.